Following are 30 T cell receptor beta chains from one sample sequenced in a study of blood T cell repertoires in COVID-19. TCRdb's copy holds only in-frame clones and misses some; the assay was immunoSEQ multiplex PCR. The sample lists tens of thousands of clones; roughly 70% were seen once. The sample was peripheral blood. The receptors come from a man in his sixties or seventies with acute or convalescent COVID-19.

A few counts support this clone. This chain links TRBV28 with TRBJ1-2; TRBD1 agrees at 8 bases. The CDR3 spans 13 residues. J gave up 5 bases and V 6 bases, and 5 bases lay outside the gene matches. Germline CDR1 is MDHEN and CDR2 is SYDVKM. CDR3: CASRPGQGYGYTF. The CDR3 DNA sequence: TGTGCCAGCAGACCAGGACAGGGTTATGGCTACACCTTC.

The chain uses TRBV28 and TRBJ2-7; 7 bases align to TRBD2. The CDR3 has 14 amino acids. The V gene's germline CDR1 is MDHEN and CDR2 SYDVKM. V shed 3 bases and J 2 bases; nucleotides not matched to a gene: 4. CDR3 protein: CASSFRGVAYEQYF. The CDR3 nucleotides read TGTGCCAGCAGTTTCCGGGGGGTTGCCTACGAGCAGTACTTC.

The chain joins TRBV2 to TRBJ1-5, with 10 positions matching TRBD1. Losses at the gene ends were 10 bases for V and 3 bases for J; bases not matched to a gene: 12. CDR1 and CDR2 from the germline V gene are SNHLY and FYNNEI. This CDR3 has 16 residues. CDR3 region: CATQADRGGYNQPQHF. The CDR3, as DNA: TGTGCCACCCAGGCGGACAGGGGGGGATACAATCAGCCCCAGCATTTT.

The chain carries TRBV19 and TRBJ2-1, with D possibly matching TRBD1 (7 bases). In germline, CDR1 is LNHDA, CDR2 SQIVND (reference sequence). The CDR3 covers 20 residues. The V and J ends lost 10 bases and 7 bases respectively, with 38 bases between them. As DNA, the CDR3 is TGTGCCACCCAGGGGGGCGGGCCCTGGTCTTCTCGAGGTGGTGGTAATGAGCAGTTCTTC. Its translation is CATQGGGPWSSRGGGNEQFF.

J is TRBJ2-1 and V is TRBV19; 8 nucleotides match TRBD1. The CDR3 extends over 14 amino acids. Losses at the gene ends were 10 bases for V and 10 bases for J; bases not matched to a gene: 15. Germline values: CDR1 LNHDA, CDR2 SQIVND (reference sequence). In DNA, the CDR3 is TGTGCCACCGCTCCGGACAGGGTTGGAAAGGAGCAGTTCTTC. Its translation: CATAPDRVGKEQFF.

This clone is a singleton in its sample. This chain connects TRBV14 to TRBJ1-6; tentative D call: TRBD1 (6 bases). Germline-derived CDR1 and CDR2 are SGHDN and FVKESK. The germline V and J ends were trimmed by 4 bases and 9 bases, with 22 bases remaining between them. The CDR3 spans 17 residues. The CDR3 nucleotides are TGTGCCAGCAGCCCCCATCATCCGGACAGTTTAACTTCACCCCTCCACTTT. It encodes CASSPHHPDSLTSPLHF.

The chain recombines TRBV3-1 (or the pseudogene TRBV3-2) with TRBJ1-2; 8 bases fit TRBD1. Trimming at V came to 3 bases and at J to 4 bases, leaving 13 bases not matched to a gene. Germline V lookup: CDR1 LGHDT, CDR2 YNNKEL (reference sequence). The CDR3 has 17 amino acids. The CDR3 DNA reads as TGTGCCAGCAGCCAGGATAACGCTCAGGGGGCCGGCTATGGCTACACCTTC. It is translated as CASSQDNAQGAGYGYTF.

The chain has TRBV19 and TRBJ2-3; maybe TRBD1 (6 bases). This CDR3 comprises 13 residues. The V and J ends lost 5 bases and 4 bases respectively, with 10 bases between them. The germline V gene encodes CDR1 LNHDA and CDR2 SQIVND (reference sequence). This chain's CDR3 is CASSLGAPDTQYF. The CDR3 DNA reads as TGTGCCAGTAGTTTGGGGGCCCCAGATACGCAGTATTTT.

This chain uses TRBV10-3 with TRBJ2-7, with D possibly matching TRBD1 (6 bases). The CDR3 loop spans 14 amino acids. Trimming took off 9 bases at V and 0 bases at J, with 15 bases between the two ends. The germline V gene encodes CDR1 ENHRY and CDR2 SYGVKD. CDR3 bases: TGTGCCATAGGCCCGGGACACATCTCCTACGAGCAGTACTTC. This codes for CAIGPGHISYEQYF.

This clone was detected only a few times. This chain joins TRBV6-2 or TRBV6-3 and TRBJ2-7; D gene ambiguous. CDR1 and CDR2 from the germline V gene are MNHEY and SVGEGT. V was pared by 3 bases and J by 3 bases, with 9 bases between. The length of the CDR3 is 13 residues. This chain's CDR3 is CASSYQVGYEQYF. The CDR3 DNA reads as TGTGCCAGCAGTTATCAGGTGGGCTACGAGCAGTACTTC.

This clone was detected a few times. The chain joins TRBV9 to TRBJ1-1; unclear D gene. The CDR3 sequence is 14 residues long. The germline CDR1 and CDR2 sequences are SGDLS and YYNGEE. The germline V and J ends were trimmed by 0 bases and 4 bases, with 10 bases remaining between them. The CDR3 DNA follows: TGTGCCAGCAGCGTAGACAGCGGAATCACTGAAGCTTTCTTT. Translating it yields CASSVDSGITEAFF.

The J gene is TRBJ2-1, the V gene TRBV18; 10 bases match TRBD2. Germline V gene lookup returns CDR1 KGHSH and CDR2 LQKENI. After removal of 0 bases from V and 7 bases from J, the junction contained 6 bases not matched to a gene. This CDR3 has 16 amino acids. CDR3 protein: CASSPPPGLASNEQFF. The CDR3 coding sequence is TGTGCCAGCTCACCACCACCGGGACTAGCGAGTAATGAGCAGTTCTTC.

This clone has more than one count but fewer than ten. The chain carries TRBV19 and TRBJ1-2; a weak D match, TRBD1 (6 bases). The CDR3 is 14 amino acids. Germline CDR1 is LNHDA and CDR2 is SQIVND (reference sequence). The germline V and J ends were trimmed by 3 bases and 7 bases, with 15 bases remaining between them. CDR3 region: CASSIGTGFGGYTF. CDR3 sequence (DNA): TGTGCCAGTAGTATTGGAACAGGGTTCGGTGGCTACACCTTC.

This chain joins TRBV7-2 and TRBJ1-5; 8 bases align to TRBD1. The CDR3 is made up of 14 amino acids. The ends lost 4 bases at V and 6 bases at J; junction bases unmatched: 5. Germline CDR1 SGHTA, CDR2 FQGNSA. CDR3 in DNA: TGTGCCAGCAGCTCACAGGGGGTAGGTCAGCCCCAGCATTTT. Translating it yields CASSSQGVGQPQHF.

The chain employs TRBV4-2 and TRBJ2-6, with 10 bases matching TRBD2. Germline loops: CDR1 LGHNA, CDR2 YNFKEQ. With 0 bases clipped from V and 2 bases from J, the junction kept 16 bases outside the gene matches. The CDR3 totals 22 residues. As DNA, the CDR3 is TGTGCCAGCAGCCAAGATTCCCGTTCTTTAGCGGGAGGAAGCGCTGGGGCCAACGTCCTGACTTTC. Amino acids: CASSQDSRSLAGGSAGANVLTF.

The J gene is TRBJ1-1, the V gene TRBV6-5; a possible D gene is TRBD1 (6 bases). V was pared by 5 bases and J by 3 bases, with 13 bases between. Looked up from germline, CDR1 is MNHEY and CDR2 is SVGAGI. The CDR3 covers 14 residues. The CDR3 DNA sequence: TGTGCCAGCAGTCCCCAACAGGGATACACTGAAGCTTTCTTT. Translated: CASSPQQGYTEAFF.

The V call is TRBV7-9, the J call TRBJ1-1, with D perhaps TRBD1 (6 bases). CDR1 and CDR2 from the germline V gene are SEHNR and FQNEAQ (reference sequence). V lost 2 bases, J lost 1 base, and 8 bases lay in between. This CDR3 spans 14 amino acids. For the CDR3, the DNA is TGTGCCAGCAGCTTACAGGGGTCGAACACTGAAGCTTTCTTT. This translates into CASSLQGSNTEAFF.

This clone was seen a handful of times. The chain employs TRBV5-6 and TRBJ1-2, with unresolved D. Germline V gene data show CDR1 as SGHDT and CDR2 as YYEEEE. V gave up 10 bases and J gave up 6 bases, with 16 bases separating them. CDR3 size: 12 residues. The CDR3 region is CAGGSLSNGYTF. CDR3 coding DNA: TGTGCCGGCGGGTCCCTATCAAATGGCTACACCTTC. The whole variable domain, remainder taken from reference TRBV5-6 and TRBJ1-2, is DAGVTQSPTHLIKTRGQQVTLRCSPKSGHDTVSWYQQALGQGPQFIFQYYEEEERQRGNFPDRFSGHQFPNYSSELNVNALLLGDSALYLCAGGSLSNGYTFGSGTRLTVV.

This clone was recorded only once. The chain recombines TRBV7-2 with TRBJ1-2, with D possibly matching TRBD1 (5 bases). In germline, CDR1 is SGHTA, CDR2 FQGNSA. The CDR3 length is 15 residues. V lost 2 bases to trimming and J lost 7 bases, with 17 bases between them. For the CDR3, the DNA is TGTGCCAGCAGCTTAAATTGGGCAGGGCACTCTGGCTACACCTTC. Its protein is CASSLNWAGHSGYTF.

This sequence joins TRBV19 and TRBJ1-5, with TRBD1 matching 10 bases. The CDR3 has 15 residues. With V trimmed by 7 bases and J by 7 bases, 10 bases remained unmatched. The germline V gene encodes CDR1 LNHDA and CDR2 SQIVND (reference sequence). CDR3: CASNPGQGLRQPQHF. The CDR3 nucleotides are TGTGCCAGTAACCCGGGACAGGGGTTAAGGCAGCCCCAGCATTTT.

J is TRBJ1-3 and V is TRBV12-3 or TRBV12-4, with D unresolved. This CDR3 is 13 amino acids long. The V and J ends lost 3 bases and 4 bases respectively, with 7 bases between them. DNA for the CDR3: TGTGCCAGCAGTTTTTCTTCGGGAAACACCATATATTTT. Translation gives CASSFSSGNTIYF.

Written as DNA, the CDR3 is TGTGCCAGCAGCCCCGGGACAGGGGTCTACACCGGGGAGCTGTTTTTT. Residues: CASSPGTGVYTGELFF. V usage is TRBV9 and J usage is TRBJ2-2; 10 positions agree with TRBD1. There are 16 residues in the CDR3. Germline V gene lookup returns CDR1 SGDLS and CDR2 YYNGEE. The junction had 6 bases not matched to a gene; V was cut back by 4 bases and J by 3 bases.

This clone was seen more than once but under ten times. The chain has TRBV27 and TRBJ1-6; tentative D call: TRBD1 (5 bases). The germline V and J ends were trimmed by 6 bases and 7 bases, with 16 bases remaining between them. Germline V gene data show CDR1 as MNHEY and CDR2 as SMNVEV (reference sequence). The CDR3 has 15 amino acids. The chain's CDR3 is CASRAGRSVNSPLHF. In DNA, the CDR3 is TGTGCCAGCAGAGCAGGGAGGAGTGTGAATTCACCCCTCCACTTT.

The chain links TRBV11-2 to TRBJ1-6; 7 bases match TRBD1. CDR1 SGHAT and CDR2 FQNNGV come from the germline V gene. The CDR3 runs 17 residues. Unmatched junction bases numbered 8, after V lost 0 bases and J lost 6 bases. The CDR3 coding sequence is TGTGCCAGCAGCTTAGATAGGAGCCGGGACAGTAATTCACCCCTCCACTTT. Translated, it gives CASSLDRSRDSNSPLHF.

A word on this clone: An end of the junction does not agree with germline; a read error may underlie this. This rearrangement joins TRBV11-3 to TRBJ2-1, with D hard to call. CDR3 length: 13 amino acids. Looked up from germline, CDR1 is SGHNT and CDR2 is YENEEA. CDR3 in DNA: TGTGCCAGCAGCCCCTCCTCCCACAATGAGCAGTTCTTC. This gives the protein CASSPSSHNEQFF.

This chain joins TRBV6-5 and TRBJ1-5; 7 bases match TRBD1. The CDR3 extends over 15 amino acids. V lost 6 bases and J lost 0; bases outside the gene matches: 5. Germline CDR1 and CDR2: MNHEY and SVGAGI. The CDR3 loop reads CASRPQGYSNQPQHF. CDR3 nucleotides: TGTGCCAGCAGGCCACAGGGGTATAGCAATCAGCCCCAGCATTTT.

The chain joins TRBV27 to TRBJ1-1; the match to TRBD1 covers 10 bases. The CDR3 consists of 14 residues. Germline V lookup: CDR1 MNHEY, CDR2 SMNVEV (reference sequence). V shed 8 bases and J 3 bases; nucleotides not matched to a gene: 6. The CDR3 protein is CASRRDRGDTEAFF. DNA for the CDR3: TGTGCCAGCCGGCGGGACAGGGGTGACACTGAAGCTTTCTTT.

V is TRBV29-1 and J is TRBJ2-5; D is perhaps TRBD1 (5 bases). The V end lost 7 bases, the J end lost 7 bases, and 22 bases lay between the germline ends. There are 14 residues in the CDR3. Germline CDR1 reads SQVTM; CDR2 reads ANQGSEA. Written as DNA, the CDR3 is TGCAGCGCCACCCAGGCACAGGCTCTATCGACCCAGTACTTC. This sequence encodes CSATQAQALSTQYF.

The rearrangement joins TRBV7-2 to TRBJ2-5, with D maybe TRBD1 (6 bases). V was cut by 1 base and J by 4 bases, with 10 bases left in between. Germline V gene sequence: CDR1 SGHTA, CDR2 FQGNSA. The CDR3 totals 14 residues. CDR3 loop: CASSLVQGGETQYF. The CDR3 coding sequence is TGTGCCAGCAGCTTAGTACAGGGTGGAGAGACCCAGTACTTC.

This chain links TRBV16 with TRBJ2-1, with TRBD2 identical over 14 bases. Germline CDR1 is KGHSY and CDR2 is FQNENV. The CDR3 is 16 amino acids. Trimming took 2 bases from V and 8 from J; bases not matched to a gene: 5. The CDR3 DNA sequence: TGTGCCAGCAGCCAAGGGACTAGCGGGAGTGTCGATGAGCAGTTCTTC. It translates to CASSQGTSGSVDEQFF. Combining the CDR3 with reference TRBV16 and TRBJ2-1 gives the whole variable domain GEEVAQTPKHLVRGEGQKAKLYCAPIKGHSYVFWYQQVLKNEFKFLISFQNENVFDETGMPKERFSAKCLPNSPCSLEIQATKLEDSAVYFCASSQGTSGSVDEQFFGPGTRLTVL.